This T cell receptor beta chain was identified in a study of T cells in Graves' hyperthyroidism and ophthalmopathy. This clonotype has at least ten counts. Its antigen is unidentified. The CDR3 has 14 residues. Germline V gene sequence: CDR1 SGHTA, CDR2 FQGNSA. V lost 3 bases, J lost 5 bases, and 12 bases lay in between. There were TCR beta CDR3 regions amplified from RNA transcripts. Using the HTBI primer set, a first-round RT-PCR was run on the TCR CDR3. MiXCR, applied by TCRdb to the multiplex PCR reads, yields one record per CDR3 protein. The sample lists 600,000 or so distinct CDR3 sequences; roughly 15% were seen once. Study results and caveats: Onset of ophthalmopathy came a median 6.5 months after the model predicted it. Blood samples included most of the expanded thyroid clonotypes exceeding 0.001.

Researchers defined stable Graves' hyperthyroidism as no ophthalmopathy progression within 18 months. Hyperthyroidism in the patients, aged 18 to 65, was newly diagnosed and under 2 months in duration. The J gene is TRBJ2-3, the V gene TRBV7-2, with a possible D match to TRBD2 (5 bases). The source material was blood. The TCR was taken from a woman in her 30s with Graves' hyperthyroidism. The CDR3 is CASSLRAGRDTQYF. DNA for the CDR3: TGTGCCAGCAGCTTGAGAGCTGGGAGAGATACGCAGTATTTT.